The present TCR beta chain was sequenced within a study of Ad26.COV2.S vaccination and SARS-CoV-2 variants. Overall study context: Participant was drawn from the COV1001 Ad26.COV2.S trial arm.

The J segment lost 4 bases and the V segment lost 0 bases, leaving 6 bases of the junction unmatched. From germline, CDR1 is SQVTM and CDR2 ANQGSEA. This CDR3 comprises 15 residues. In regard to this clone: Antigen specificity is unknown.

Sample treatment: about 20 received Ad26.COV2.S at low or high dose, single or two shots; about 5 received placebo; per-sample allocation not given. The samples date from day 63 after the first vaccine or placebo injection. TCRdb's copy holds only in-frame clones and misses some; the assay was immunoSEQ multiplex PCR. The sample has around 340,000 clones; about 86% are singletons. Study-wide results and limits: The analyses of TCR breadth and depth may have understated the size of total T cell responses. Reported post-vaccination CD8+ and CD4+ T cell responses to spike showed substantial breadth.

This sample comprised peripheral blood, obtained in a trial of Ad26.COV2.S vaccine versus placebo. This chain links TRBV29-1 with TRBJ1-2, with 9 bases aligning to TRBD1. The receptor was derived from a person aged 18-60 years who received the Ad26.COV2.S COVID-19 vaccine or a placebo. The CDR3 sequence is CSVEEGTGWLYGYTF. CDR3 DNA: TGCAGCGTTGAAGAAGGGACAGGGTGGCTCTATGGCTACACCTTC.